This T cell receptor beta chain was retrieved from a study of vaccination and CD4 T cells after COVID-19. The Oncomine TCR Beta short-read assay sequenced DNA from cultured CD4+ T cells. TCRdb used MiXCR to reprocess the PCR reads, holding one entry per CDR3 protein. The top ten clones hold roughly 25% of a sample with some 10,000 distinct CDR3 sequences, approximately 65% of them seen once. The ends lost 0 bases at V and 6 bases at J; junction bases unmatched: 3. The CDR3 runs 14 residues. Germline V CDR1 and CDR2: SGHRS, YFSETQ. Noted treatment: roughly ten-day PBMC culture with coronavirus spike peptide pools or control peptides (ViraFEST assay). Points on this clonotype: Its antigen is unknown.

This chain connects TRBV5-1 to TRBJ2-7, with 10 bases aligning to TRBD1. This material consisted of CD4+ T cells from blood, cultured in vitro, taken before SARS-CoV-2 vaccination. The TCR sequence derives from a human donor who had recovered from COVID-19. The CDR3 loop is CASSLEGQGSEQYF. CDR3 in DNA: TGCGCCAGCAGCTTGGAGGGACAGGGGAGCGAGCAGTACTTC.